What follows are 27 T cell receptor beta chains derived from one specimen sequenced in a study of glioma-infiltrating T cells after dendritic cell vaccination. Assay: immunoSEQ multiplex PCR; the TCRdb copy retains only in-frame clones and omits some. This table holds tens of thousands of clones, around 86% found once. The specimen comprised blood, sampled before dendritic cell vaccination. The receptors shown here come from a human donor with glioblastoma.

The chain joins TRBV4-2 to TRBJ1-1, with a tentative D call TRBD1 (5 bases). Trimming removed 4 bases from V and 3 bases from J, with 15 bases in between. The germline gives CDR1 LGHNA, CDR2 YNFKEQ. CDR3 length: 15 amino acids. CDR3 in amino acids: CASSRGTPGYTEAFF. The CDR3 DNA sequence: TGTGCCAGCAGCCGGGGGACTCCGGGGTACACTGAAGCTTTCTTT.

DNA for the CDR3: TGTGCCAGCACCGCCCTAGCGGGGAGCACAGATACGCAGTATTTT. Amino acid sequence: CASTALAGSTDTQYF. This chain joins TRBV6-6 and TRBJ2-3; 9 bases line up with TRBD2. CDR3 length: 15 residues. V was clipped by 7 bases and J by 0 bases; unmatched bases: 5. Germline V lookup: CDR1 MNHNY, CDR2 SVGAGI (reference sequence).

The rearrangement uses TRBV12-5 and TRBJ1-2; D remains ambiguous. This CDR3 contains 13 residues. V lost 1 base to trimming and J lost 2 bases, with 5 bases between them. Germline loops: CDR1 LGHNT, CDR2 FRNRAP. The CDR3 region has the DNA TGTGCTAGTGGTTTGGGCGGCAACTATGGCTACACCTTC. Its protein product is CASGLGGNYGYTF.

The chain couples TRBV7-6 to TRBJ1-2, with TRBD1 identical over 7 bases. The CDR3 runs 15 residues. V lost 1 base and J lost 7; bases outside the gene matches: 9. The V gene's germline CDR1 is SGHVS and CDR2 FNYEAQ. Written as DNA, the CDR3 is TGTGCCAGCAGCTTAGGACAGGGTGATGTCGTTGGCTACACCTTC. Translated: CASSLGQGDVVGYTF.

The genes are TRBV7-9 and TRBJ1-1, with D maybe TRBD1 (5 bases). Trimming removed 0 bases at V and 12 bases at J, with 14 bases between. Germline lookup yields CDR1 SEHNR and CDR2 FQNEAQ (reference sequence). CDR3 length: 13 residues. The CDR3 here is CASSLAVGGTTFF. Written as DNA, the CDR3 is TGTGCCAGCAGCTTAGCGGTCGGGGGAACGACTTTCTTT.

This chain links TRBV2 with TRBJ2-7; 9 bases are shared with TRBD1. This CDR3 contains 14 residues. From germline, CDR1 is SNHLY and CDR2 FYNNEI. V gave up 8 bases and J gave up 4 bases; unmatched junction bases: 9. CDR3 sequence: CASALQGAGYEQYF. DNA of the CDR3: TGTGCCAGCGCCCTACAGGGGGCAGGTTACGAGCAGTACTTC. The variable domain in full, completed from reference TRBV2 and TRBJ2-7, reads EPEVTQTPSHQVTQMGQEVILRCVPISNHLYFYWYRQILGQKVEFLVSFYNNEISEKSEIFDDQFSVERPDGSNFTLKIRSTKLEDSAMYFCASALQGAGYEQYFGPGTRLTVT.

This clone was observed a handful of times. Written as DNA, the CDR3 is TGTGCCAGCAGCTTAGAACAGTACAATGAGCAGTTCTTC. It codes for CASSLEQYNEQFF. The chain links TRBV11-2 to TRBJ2-1; the D is unclear. Trimming pared 0 bases from V and 4 bases from J, leaving 4 bases between. The CDR3 covers 13 residues. CDR1 is SGHAT, CDR2 FQNNGV, per germline.

The V call is TRBV18, the J call TRBJ1-2; 8 nucleotides align to TRBD1. Germline V gene data show CDR1 as KGHSH and CDR2 as LQKENI. CDR3 length equals 14 residues. V shed 5 bases, J shed 3 bases, and the junction held 5 bases outside the gene matches. The CDR3 region is CASSSGQDYYGYTF. CDR3 sequence (DNA): TGTGCCAGCTCATCGGGACAGGATTACTATGGCTACACCTTC.

This rearrangement joins TRBV7-2 to TRBJ1-2; D is uncertain. Trimming took off 2 bases at V and 2 bases at J, with 18 bases between the two ends. Germline CDR1 is SGHTA and CDR2 is FQGNSA. The CDR3 loop spans 17 amino acids. The CDR3 bases are TGTGCCAGCAGCTTAAACAGTCCTTATGCCTTCAACTATGGCTACACCTTC. Protein product: CASSLNSPYAFNYGYTF. Full variable domain (rest looked up from reference TRBV7-2 and TRBJ1-2): GAGVSQSPSNKVTEKGKDVELRCDPISGHTALYWYRQSLGQGLEFLIYFQGNSAPDKSGLPSDRFSAERTGGSVSTLTIQRTQQEDSAVYLCASSLNSPYAFNYGYTFGSGTRLTVV.

This chain joins TRBV5-1 and TRBJ1-4, with 8 bases that match TRBD1. Germline V lookup: CDR1 SGHRS, CDR2 YFSETQ. CDR3 size: 17 residues. V gave up 0 bases and J gave up 7 bases; unmatched junction bases: 11. The CDR3 DNA is TGCGCCAGCAGCTTGGGTGCAGGGGGCGATTCCCTTGAAAAACTGTTTTTT. This translates into CASSLGAGGDSLEKLFF.

The chain has TRBV27 and TRBJ2-7, with 7 positions matching TRBD1. This CDR3 spans 14 amino acids. Unmatched junction bases numbered 14, after V lost 5 bases and J lost 10 bases. Per germline, CDR1 MNHEY and CDR2 SMNVEV (reference sequence). The CDR3: CASSPGTESLLQYF. DNA for the CDR3: TGTGCCAGCAGTCCAGGGACAGAAAGTCTTCTCCAGTACTTC.

V is TRBV10-3 and J is TRBJ2-2, with 8 bases that match TRBD1. The CDR3 is 14 residues long. The trim removed 8 bases at V and 1 base at J, leaving 3 bases unmatched. In germline, CDR1 is ENHRY, CDR2 SYGVKD. The CDR3 sequence: CAISTGVNTGELFF. The CDR3 DNA reads TGTGCCATCTCGACAGGGGTGAACACCGGGGAGCTGTTTTTT.

The chain is built from TRBV5-1 and TRBJ2-5; D gene uncertain. This CDR3 comprises 14 residues. Trimming pared 0 bases from V and 5 bases from J, leaving 11 bases between. Germline assignment: CDR1 SGHRS and CDR2 YFSETQ. The CDR3, as DNA: TGCGCCAGCAGCTTGGACCGGAGTTGGGAGACCCAGTACTTC. Its translation is CASSLDRSWETQYF.

This chain connects TRBV7-3 to TRBJ2-3; 7 nucleotides agree with TRBD1. Looked up from germline, CDR1 is SGHTA and CDR2 is FQGTGA. The CDR3 spans 18 residues. Losses at the gene ends were 5 bases for V and 1 base for J; bases not matched to a gene: 15. Here the CDR3 reads CASSPTYLTGLGTDTQYF. CDR3 bases: TGTGCCAGCAGCCCCACCTATTTGACAGGGCTGGGCACAGATACGCAGTATTTT.

This chain links TRBV2 with TRBJ1-1, with 9 bases identical to TRBD1. This CDR3 contains 14 residues. The V gene's germline CDR1 is SNHLY and CDR2 FYNNEI. Trimming cost V 4 bases and J 5 bases; bases outside gene matches: 5. DNA for the CDR3: TGTGCCAGCAGTGTACAGGGGGCAAGAACTGAAGCTTTCTTT. Translation: CASSVQGARTEAFF.

V is TRBV6-4 and J is TRBJ1-2; a possible D gene is TRBD1 (6 bases). V dropped 7 bases and J dropped 0 bases, with 15 bases sitting between them. The CDR3 covers 15 residues. CDR1 is MRHNA and CDR2 is SNTAGT in the germline V gene. The CDR3 sequence: CASNPKTGANYGYTF. CDR3 bases: TGTGCCAGCAACCCCAAGACAGGAGCTAACTATGGCTACACCTTC.

CDR3: CATSGKEGDTEAFF. DNA for the CDR3: TGTGCCACCAGCGGAAAAGAGGGGGACACTGAAGCTTTCTTT. The chain combines TRBV15 with TRBJ1-1; weak D call: TRBD1 (6 bases). Germline loops: CDR1 LNHNV, CDR2 YYDKDF (reference sequence). The length of the CDR3 is 14 residues. The ends were cut back, 5 bases at V and 3 bases at J, with 13 bases in the middle.

V and J are TRBV4-2 and TRBJ2-1, with D maybe TRBD1 (5 bases). Trimming stripped 10 bases from V and 9 bases from J, with 19 bases between. Per the germline V gene, CDR1 is LGHNA and CDR2 is YNFKEQ. The length of the CDR3 is 13 residues. As DNA, the CDR3 is TGTGCCACCACCCACCCAGGGCTAGGTGAGCAGTTCTTC. Translation gives CATTHPGLGEQFF.

The chain couples TRBV30 to TRBJ1-1, with D maybe TRBD1 (6 bases). The V and J ends lost 0 bases and 4 bases respectively, with 6 bases between them. The germline CDR1 and CDR2 sequences are GTSNPN and SVGIG (reference sequence). The CDR3 runs to 12 residues. The CDR3: CAWSVQGTEAFF. The CDR3 DNA is TGTGCCTGGAGTGTACAGGGCACTGAAGCTTTCTTT.

In DNA form, the CDR3 reads TGTGCCAGCAGTGGGGACAGCCCCTACAATGAGCAGTTCTTC. Amino acid sequence: CASSGDSPYNEQFF. The genes are TRBV2 and TRBJ2-1; 7 bases map to TRBD1. From germline, CDR1 is SNHLY and CDR2 FYNNEI. CDR3 length equals 14 residues. Trimming removed 4 bases from V and 2 bases from J; junction bases left unmatched: 2.

The chain joins TRBV5-1 to TRBJ1-3; 7 bases line up with TRBD1. CDR1 is SGHRS and CDR2 is YFSETQ in the germline V gene. After removal of 2 bases from V and 8 bases from J, the junction contained 4 bases not matched to a gene. The CDR3 covers 13 residues. The CDR3 nucleotides read TGCGCCAGCAGCTTCGGGGACAGAGACACCATATATTTT. Translating gives CASSFGDRDTIYF.

This clone was counted only a few times. The chain combines TRBV5-6 with TRBJ1-2; TRBD1 aligns across 7 bases. The CDR3 has 16 amino acids. The germline V gene encodes CDR1 SGHDT and CDR2 YYEEEE. V shed 4 bases, J shed 7 bases, and the junction held 16 bases outside the gene matches. The CDR3 is CASSAENLKGASGYTF. CDR3 sequence (DNA): TGTGCCAGCAGCGCAGAGAACCTTAAGGGGGCGAGTGGCTACACCTTC.

This clone was picked up one time. CDR3 DNA sequence: TGTGCCAGCAGCGCAGGGACTAGCGGGGAAACAGATACGCAGTATTTT. Amino acid sequence: CASSAGTSGETDTQYF. The chain couples TRBV9 to TRBJ2-3, with 13 bases that match TRBD2. The J segment lost 3 bases and the V segment lost 3 bases, leaving 4 bases of the junction unmatched. Per germline, CDR1 SGDLS and CDR2 YYNGEE. CDR3 length equals 16 residues.

This clone was detected once. V gene TRBV7-2 combines with J gene TRBJ1-1; tentatively, D is TRBD1 (6 bases). Germline V gene sequence: CDR1 SGHTA, CDR2 FQGNSA. The V end lost 7 bases, the J end lost 4 bases, and 16 bases lay between the germline ends. This CDR3 is built from 14 residues. The CDR3 reads CASTKTGLVTEAFF. The CDR3, as DNA: TGTGCCAGCACCAAAACAGGGTTGGTCACTGAAGCTTTCTTT.

This clone was detected a few times. A junction boundary mismatches the germline segment, possibly from a read error. V and J are TRBV14 and TRBJ1-2; D is perhaps TRBD1 (6 bases). CDR1 is SGHDN, CDR2 FVKESK, per germline. The CDR3 has 15 amino acids. This CDR3 is CASSKEQGLLGGYTF. CDR3 bases: TGTGCCAGCAGCAAAGAACAGGGCCTCTTAGGTGGCTACACCTTC.

This clone showed up just once. This chain links TRBV2 with TRBJ1-2; 7 nucleotides align to TRBD1. The CDR3 has 14 residues. V gave up 5 bases and J gave up 6 bases; unmatched junction bases: 9. Germline CDR1 reads SNHLY; CDR2 reads FYNNEI. CDR3 residues: CASSSDRDDNGYTF. Written as DNA, the CDR3 is TGTGCCAGCAGTTCCGACAGGGATGATAATGGCTACACCTTC.

The chain is built from TRBV2 and TRBJ1-5, with 9 bases matching TRBD1. Germline trimming cut 5 bases from V and 7 bases from J; bases unmatched to any gene: 9. The CDR3 runs to 15 residues. The germline CDR1 and CDR2 sequences are SNHLY and FYNNEI. This chain's CDR3 is CASSSPGQGTQPQHF. The CDR3 DNA follows: TGTGCCAGCAGTTCTCCGGGACAGGGTACCCAGCCCCAGCATTTT.